This is a list of T cell receptor beta chains from one sample in a study of PD-1 blockade in classical Hodgkin lymphoma. The protocol was immunoSEQ multiplex PCR, while the TCRdb copy is restricted to in-frame clones and leaves out a portion. The sample contains 90,000 to 140,000 clones, 89% of which appear only once. Sequencing was performed on peripheral blood mononuclear cells (PBMCs), taken before the fourth cycle of nivolumab. The receptors were sampled from a human donor with classical Hodgkin lymphoma. Each CDR3 is given with its conserved first and last residue. The D gene is left open where the match is weak. The listing skips clone size in some rows; elsewhere it reads once, few, many or a size class.

TRBJ2-3 - TRBV28 TRBD2 CASSSPGMTSGSLGDTQYF TGTGCCAGCAGTTCTCCAGGCATGACTAGCGGGAGTCTAGGAGATACGCAGTATTTT
TRBJ2-1 - TRBV30 TRBD2 CAWSVLSGRGNEQFF TGTGCCTGGAGTGTACTTAGCGGGAGAGGGAATGAGCAGTTCTTC
TRBJ2-7 - TRBV29-1 TRBD1 CSVGQGMYEQYF TGCAGCGTTGGACAGGGAATGTACGAGCAGTACTTC
TRBJ2-5 - TRBV7-9 - CASSSRGTEQETQYF TGTGCCAGCAGCTCCCGGGGGACAGAACAAGAGACCCAGTACTTC
TRBJ2-2 - TRBV5-6 - CASSFLREFNTGELFF TGTGCCAGCAGCTTTTTACGGGAATTTAACACCGGGGAGCTGTTTTTT
TRBJ2-7 once TRBV2 - CASSAALSEQYF TGTGCCAGCAGCGCTGCGTTATCCGAGCAGTACTTC
TRBJ2-1 once TRBV9 - CASSTSAYGAGRDNEQFF TGTGCCAGCAGCACATCCGCCTACGGGGCGGGAAGAGACAATGAGCAGTTCTTC
TRBJ2-7 - TRBV30 TRBD1 CAWSVQGVNEQYF TGTGCCTGGAGTGTACAGGGGGTAAACGAGCAGTACTTC
TRBJ2-3 - TRBV5-4 TRBD1 CASSTGGDTQYF TGTGCCAGCAGCACAGGGGGAGATACGCAGTATTTT
TRBJ2-1 - TRBV15 TRBD2 CATTRESGSYNEQFF TGTGCCACGACGCGGGAGAGCGGCTCCTACAATGAGCAGTTCTTC
TRBJ2-5 - TRBV7-9 - CASSLPPAETQYF TGTGCCAGCAGCCTACCCCCCGCGGAGACCCAGTACTTC
TRBJ2-3 - TRBV5-6 - CASSPTHPGEDTQYF TGTGCCAGCAGCCCTACCCACCCAGGGGAGGATACGCAGTATTTT
TRBJ1-1 - TRBV7-2 - CASSLQGHTEAFF TGTGCCAGCAGCCTACAGGGTCACACTGAAGCTTTCTTT
TRBJ1-2 - TRBV27 TRBD1 CASSDRDRGPNYGYTF TGTGCCAGCAGTGACCGGGACAGGGGACCCAACTATGGCTACACCTTC
TRBJ2-2 - TRBV29-1 TRBD2 CSVEGRASGRFDTGELFF TGCAGCGTTGAAGGAAGAGCTAGCGGGAGATTCGACACCGGGGAGCTGTTTTTT
TRBJ2-3 - TRBV6-1 - CASSEALYSRSLTDTQYF TGTGCCAGCAGTGAAGCGCTTTACTCGCGGAGCTTAACAGATACGCAGTATTTT
TRBJ2-1 - TRBV28 - CASCGRAYNEQFF TGTGCCAGCTGCGGTAGAGCCTACAATGAGCAGTTCTTC
TRBJ2-7 - TRBV18 TRBD1 CASSRGQTYEQYF TGTGCCAGCTCACGGGGACAGACCTACGAGCAGTACTTC
TRBJ2-7 - TRBV5-8 - CASSPDRTYMQYF TGTGCCAGCAGTCCTGACAGGACTTACATGCAGTACTTC
TRBJ1-2 few TRBV4-2 - CASSQGHRDTPVSSYTF TGTGCCAGCAGCCAAGGACACCGGGACACCCCTGTATCGAGCTACACCTTC
TRBJ2-5 - TRBV19 TRBD2 CASSIGTSGRGETQYF TGTGCCAGTAGTATCGGGACTAGCGGGAGGGGAGAGACCCAGTACTTC
TRBJ2-7 - TRBV10-3 TRBD1 CAISGGTGAAQYF TGTGCCATCAGCGGAGGGACAGGGGCGGCGCAGTACTTC
TRBJ1-1 - TRBV7-9 - CASSQGGAGTEAFF TGTGCCAGCAGCCAGGGCGGGGCAGGGACTGAAGCTTTCTTT
TRBJ2-7 once TRBV28 TRBD1 CASSSSGTGGDEQYF TGTGCCAGCAGTTCTTCCGGGACAGGGGGCGACGAGCAGTACTTC
TRBJ1-2 - TRBV5-1 - CASSPGTSYGYTF TGCGCCAGCAGCCCCGGGACATCCTATGGCTACACCTTC
TRBJ2-7 - TRBV6-1 TRBD2 CASKFRRREDYEQYF TGTGCCAGCAAATTTAGGCGGCGGGAGGACTACGAGCAGTACTTC
TRBJ1-1 - TRBV7-6 - CASSLSRGVNTEAFF TGTGCCAGCAGCTTGAGTAGAGGGGTGAACACTGAAGCTTTCTTT
TRBJ2-1 - TRBV29-1 - CSVAKGLYNEQFF TGCAGCGTTGCGAAGGGGCTCTACAATGAGCAGTTCTTC
TRBJ2-1 - TRBV13 - CASSLDSGLSSYNEQFF TGTGCCAGCAGCTTAGATTCTGGCCTTAGCTCCTACAATGAGCAGTTCTTC
TRBJ2-7 - TRBV7-9 TRBD2 CASTPRGGKSYEQYF TGTGCCAGCACCCCGCGCGGGGGAAAGTCCTACGAGCAGTACTTC
TRBJ2-7 - TRBV7-9 TRBD2 CASNPLTSGSYEQYF TGTGCCAGCAACCCCCTCACTAGCGGGAGCTACGAGCAGTACTTC
TRBJ1-1 - TRBV30 - CAWSVGGMNTEAFF TGTGCCTGGAGTGTTGGGGGGATGAACACTGAAGCTTTCTTT
TRBJ1-4 - TRBV5-4 - CASREATNEKLFF TGTGCCAGCAGGGAGGCAACTAATGAAAAACTGTTTTTT
TRBJ2-5 - TRBV5-1 - CASSKMAEIATQETQYF TGCGCCAGCAGCAAGATGGCCGAAATAGCTACCCAAGAGACCCAGTACTTC
TRBJ1-4 - TRBV7-8 - CASSHRWGSGEKLFF TGTGCCAGCAGCCACCGCTGGGGAAGCGGTGAAAAACTGTTTTTT
TRBJ1-1 - TRBV2 - CASSEGILNTEAFF TGTGCCAGCAGTGAGGGCATCCTTAACACTGAAGCTTTCTTT
TRBJ1-2 - TRBV19 TRBD1 CASSPSTGTAGYTF TGTGCCAGTAGTCCCTCTACCGGGACAGCAGGCTACACCTTC
TRBJ1-2 - TRBV4-1 TRBD1 CASSQGGQGSLLNYGYTF TGCGCCAGCAGCCAAGGTGGACAGGGATCCCTTCTTAACTATGGCTACACCTTC
TRBJ2-5 - TRBV5-1 TRBD2 CASSRGPSGSSETQYF TGCGCCAGCAGCCGGGGACCTAGCGGGAGTTCGGAGACCCAGTACTTC
TRBJ1-3 - TRBV27 - CASSLTGRTGNTIYF TGTGCCAGCAGTTTAACAGGGAGGACTGGAAACACCATATATTTT
TRBJ2-5 - TRBV5-1 - CASSLQAEETQYF TGCGCCAGCAGCTTACAGGCCGAAGAGACCCAGTACTTC
TRBJ1-1 - TRBV4-3 - CASSQDRRVGTEAFF TGCGCCAGCAGCCAAGATCGACGGGTGGGCACTGAAGCTTTCTTT